The clone carrying this TCR beta chain was observed at least ten times. The antigen is undetermined. MiXCR, run by TCRdb on the reads, gives a single entry per CDR3 protein. The sample holds fewer than 85,000 distinct CDR3 sequences; over 3.5% are singletons and the top ten take roughly 22%. This entry is derived from a study of T cell repertoires in cytomegalovirus infection. Study in general: CMV infection and matching HLA type were both indicated by public TCR beta signatures.

Overall study findings and caveats: Adding up the frequency of public TCR beta families identified people who carried CMV plus the relevant HLA. CMV-specific TCR beta clonotypes restricted by HLA-C dominated the ex vivo response.

CDR1 SGHTA and CDR2 FQGNSA come from the germline V gene. The CDR3 is made up of 17 amino acids. The V gene lost 1 base and the J gene lost 3 bases, with 13 bases spanning the gap. The rearrangement links TRBV7-2 to TRBJ1-6, with D unclear. This clonotype was obtained from a human donor in good health (CMV status not recorded). Some clones in this sample may be carry-over from other donors' samples. Sequencing input: PBMCs. As DNA, the CDR3 is TGTGCCAGCAGCTTAGTCCTTCGGCGGGGCTATAATTCACCCCTCCACTTT. It is translated as CASSLVLRRGYNSPLHF. Full variable domain (outside the CDR3, taken from reference TRBV7-2 and TRBJ1-6): GAGVSQSPSNKVTEKGKDVELRCDPISGHTALYWYRQSLGQGLEFLIYFQGNSAPDKSGLPSDRFSAERTGGSVSTLTIQRTQQEDSAVYLCASSLVLRRGYNSPLHFGNGTRLTVT.